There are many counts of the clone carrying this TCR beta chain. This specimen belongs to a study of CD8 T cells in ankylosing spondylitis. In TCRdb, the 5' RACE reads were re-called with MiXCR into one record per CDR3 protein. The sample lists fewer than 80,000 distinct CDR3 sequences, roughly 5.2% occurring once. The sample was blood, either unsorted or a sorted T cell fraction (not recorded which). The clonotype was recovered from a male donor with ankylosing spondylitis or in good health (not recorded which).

The CDR3: CASSRSNQETQYF. The CDR3 DNA sequence: TGTGCCAGCAGCCGTAGTAATCAAGAGACCCAGTACTTC. The V call is TRBV7-9, the J call TRBJ2-5; D unresolved. Trimming pared 5 bases from V and 2 bases from J, leaving 9 bases between. The germline gives CDR1 SEHNR, CDR2 FQNEAQ (reference sequence). The CDR3 spans 13 residues.